The 20 T cell receptor beta chains given below trace back to one sample, sequenced in a study of control samples from healthy donors and cancer patients. Produced via immunoSEQ multiplex PCR; TCRdb's table is partial and in-frame only. This sample has roughly 80,000 clones, with roughly 90% found just once. The sequenced sample consisted of blood. Every receptor here comes from a woman in her 50s in good health.

The J gene is TRBJ1-2, the V gene TRBV5-1; TRBD1 matches 7 bases. V dropped 0 bases and J dropped 4; count of bases not matched to a gene: 6. The CDR3 spans 15 residues. CDR1 is SGHRS, CDR2 YFSETQ, per germline. In DNA form, the CDR3 reads TGCGCCAGCAGCTTGGATGGCAGGGGGATCTATGGCTACACCTTC. It is translated as CASSLDGRGIYGYTF.

The chain employs TRBV6-5 and TRBJ1-2; D unresolved. The germline V and J ends were trimmed by 0 bases and 5 bases, with 10 bases remaining between them. Germline CDR1 is MNHEY and CDR2 is SVGAGI. This CDR3 comprises 14 residues. CDR3 coding DNA: TGTGCCAGCAGTTACTCTCCCTGGGGATATGGCTACACCTTC. Translation gives CASSYSPWGYGYTF.

The V gene is TRBV7-9, the J gene TRBJ1-1; the D is unclear. The CDR3 loop spans 14 amino acids. CDR1 and CDR2 from the germline V gene are SEHNR and FQNEAQ (reference sequence). The V gene lost 1 base and the J gene lost 3 bases, with 9 bases spanning the gap. CDR3 protein: CASSLGTADTEAFF. The CDR3 nucleotides read TGTGCCAGCAGCTTAGGGACGGCCGACACTGAAGCTTTCTTT.

This chain links TRBV27 with TRBJ2-3; a possible D gene is TRBD2 (5 bases). This CDR3 is built from 16 residues. V lost 0 bases to trimming and J lost 6 bases, with 16 bases between them. The germline V gene encodes CDR1 MNHEY and CDR2 SMNVEV (reference sequence). In nucleotides, the CDR3 is TGTGCCAGCAGTTTATCGATAGGCCCCGGCGGGGATACGCAGTATTTT. Translating it yields CASSLSIGPGGDTQYF.

Only a few counts were recorded for this clone. This chain links TRBV7-2 with TRBJ1-6; the D gene is possibly TRBD1 (6 bases). The germline gives CDR1 SGHTA, CDR2 FQGNSA. V was clipped by 1 base and J by 10 bases, with 17 bases between them. This CDR3 contains 16 residues. The CDR3 sequence is CASSLEVALGGSPLHF. The CDR3 DNA sequence: TGTGCCAGCAGCTTAGAAGTGGCGCTAGGGGGGTCACCCCTCCACTTT.

The chain uses TRBV11-2 and TRBJ1-1, with 9 bases fitting TRBD1. Germline CDR1 reads SGHAT; CDR2 reads FQNNGV. V was pared by 4 bases and J by 5 bases, with 5 bases of the junction left unmatched. The CDR3 covers 14 residues. This chain's CDR3 is CASSSYRGRTEAFF. CDR3 bases: TGTGCCAGCAGCTCCTACAGGGGGCGGACTGAAGCTTTCTTT.

The V call is TRBV3-1 (or the pseudogene TRBV3-2), the J call TRBJ2-3; D uncertain. There are 15 residues in the CDR3. Germline values: CDR1 LGHDT, CDR2 YNNKEL (reference sequence). V shed 4 bases and J shed 4 bases, with 15 bases lying between them. CDR3 amino acids: CASSPRWIIADTQYF. In DNA, the CDR3 is TGTGCCAGCAGCCCGCGGTGGATCATTGCAGATACGCAGTATTTT.

The chain combines TRBV11-2 with TRBJ2-1; the D gene could be TRBD1 or TRBD2 (5 bases each). Trimming removed 5 bases at V and 12 bases at J, with 17 bases between. The CDR3 has 13 residues. The V gene's germline CDR1 is SGHAT and CDR2 FQNNGV. The CDR3 nucleotides read TGTGCCAGCAGCGTAAACGGGGTTCAGGGGCAGTTCTTC. Translation gives CASSVNGVQGQFF.

The CDR3 bases are TGTGCCAGCAGACAGGGGATGGGTGAAAAACTGTTTTTT. It is translated as CASRQGMGEKLFF. The rearrangement uses TRBV6-6 and TRBJ1-4; 7 nucleotides align to TRBD1. V lost 6 bases and J lost 7; bases outside the gene matches: 5. The CDR3 sequence is 13 residues long. Germline-derived CDR1 and CDR2 are MNHNY and SVGAGI (reference sequence).

This clone has a handful of counts. V and J are TRBV6-1 and TRBJ1-1, with TRBD1 as a possible D gene (5 bases). The CDR3 contains 14 residues. Germline V gene data show CDR1 as MNHNS and CDR2 as SASEGT. Trimming pared 1 base from V and 5 bases from J, leaving 11 bases between. In DNA, the CDR3 is TGTGCCAGCAGTGAAGTGGCAGGGTGGACTGAAGCTTTCTTT. Translation gives CASSEVAGWTEAFF.

The V and J genes are TRBV6-5 and TRBJ2-7; D may be TRBD1 (6 bases). The V and J ends lost 6 bases and 6 bases respectively, with 12 bases between them. The germline CDR1 and CDR2 sequences are MNHEY and SVGAGI. CDR3 length equals 12 residues. CDR3 residues: CASRRGQGEQYF. CDR3 nucleotide sequence: TGTGCCAGCAGACGGGGACAAGGCGAGCAGTACTTC.

This sequence joins TRBV7-2 and TRBJ2-2; D not certain. V was shortened by 3 bases and J by 3 bases, with 5 bases between the two germline ends. Germline V CDR1 and CDR2: SGHTA, FQGNSA. The CDR3 runs 13 residues. The CDR3 here is CASSLTYTGELFF. The CDR3 DNA follows: TGTGCCAGCAGCTTGACATACACCGGGGAGCTGTTTTTT.

This clone was detected only once. The chain is built from TRBV30 and TRBJ1-1, with TRBD1 matching over 7 bases. This CDR3 comprises 13 residues. Germline values: CDR1 GTSNPN, CDR2 SVGIG (reference sequence). V was clipped by 3 bases and J by 4 bases; unmatched bases: 5. In DNA, the CDR3 is TGTGCCTGGAGAAGGGGGCAGATCACTGAAGCTTTCTTT. Translation gives CAWRRGQITEAFF.

The chain recombines TRBV18 with TRBJ2-5; the D is unclear. The CDR3 loop spans 15 amino acids. Germline values: CDR1 KGHSH, CDR2 LQKENI. Trimming shortened V by 3 bases and J by 1 base, and 12 bases separated the two germline ends. The CDR3 here is CASSPSWSAQETQYF. The CDR3 DNA sequence: TGTGCCAGCTCACCTTCGTGGTCAGCCCAAGAGACCCAGTACTTC.

This chain links TRBV6-5 with TRBJ2-1, with 7 bases fitting TRBD2. This CDR3 is 14 amino acids long. The V segment lost 6 bases and the J segment 4 bases; nucleotides outside the gene matches: 6. CDR1 is MNHEY and CDR2 is SVGAGI in the germline V gene. The CDR3 reads CASRRGDRYNEQFF. CDR3 bases: TGTGCCAGCAGACGGGGGGACCGTTACAATGAGCAGTTCTTC.

This chain joins TRBV6-5 and TRBJ1-2; D unclear. The CDR3 is 16 residues long. The V and J ends lost 0 bases and 7 bases respectively, with 18 bases between them. Germline V CDR1 and CDR2: MNHEY, SVGAGI. The CDR3 DNA reads as TGTGCCAGCAGTTACTCGTCGTTGGCCTTAAGCGGTGGCTACACCTTC. Translating gives CASSYSSLALSGGYTF.

The chain has TRBV24-1 and TRBJ1-5; D gene ambiguous. Germline CDR1 KGHDR, CDR2 SFDVKD. Deletions cut 4 bases from V and 4 bases from J, with 7 bases between. The CDR3 has 13 amino acids. CDR3 nucleotide sequence: TGTGCCACCAGTGACCAGACTAATCAGCCCCAGCATTTT. Amino acids: CATSDQTNQPQHF.

The chain employs TRBV7-7 and TRBJ1-1, with a tentative D call TRBD1 (5 bases). CDR3 length: 13 residues. The germline gives CDR1 SSHAT, CDR2 FNYEAQ (reference sequence). V was trimmed by 4 bases and J by 0 bases, leaving 6 bases between them. The CDR3 DNA follows: TGTGCCAGCAGCTCGGGGGTGAACACTGAAGCTTTCTTT. This gives the protein CASSSGVNTEAFF.

This chain uses TRBV6-1 with TRBJ1-2; D call uncertain. Trimming took 1 base from V and 4 from J, leaving 7 bases between them. This CDR3 comprises 13 residues. The germline CDR1 and CDR2 sequences are MNHNS and SASEGT. The CDR3, as DNA: TGTGCCAGCAGTGAAGAAGGGTCCTATGGCTACACCTTC. Its protein is CASSEEGSYGYTF.

The chain uses TRBV19 and TRBJ1-2, with TRBD1 identical over 7 bases. The CDR3 sequence is 13 residues long. CDR1 and CDR2 (germline): LNHDA, SQIVND (reference sequence). Trimming cost V 7 bases and J 8 bases; bases outside gene matches: 10. The CDR3 spells CASKPTGSEGYTF. The CDR3 nucleotides read TGTGCCAGTAAGCCGACAGGGTCTGAGGGCTACACCTTC.